Sequencing of this TCR beta chain was carried out in a study of CD8+ T cells in alopecia areata (dated by TCRdb to the late 2010s). At the level of the whole study: The treated patients took part in an open-label pilot trial in which moderate-to-severe alopecia areata was treated with oral tofacitinib at 5 to 10 mg twice daily. High-throughput TCRbeta sequencing was used to examine T cell clonal expansion in alopecia areata in both the C3H/HeJ mouse model and human patients. Patients on tofacitinib were biopsied at baseline and after 4 and 24 weeks of treatment, and several of the patients also had a later scalp biopsy. Amplification of TCRbeta CDR3 regions was done by immunoSEQ multiplex PCR using 35 Vbeta forward primers and 13 Jbeta reverse primers. RNA was obtained with the PAXgene miRNA kit for fixed scalp, the miRNeasy kit for PBMCs, and the RNeasy kit for mouse skin. Human TCRbeta sequencing covered scalp tissue and sorted CD4+ and CD8+ peripheral blood T cells from patchy and totalis/universalis alopecia areata patients and healthy controls. Scalp clonality was compared among normal scalp (n=4), patchy alopecia areata scalp (n=8), and alopecia totalis/universalis scalp (n=8). Patients received tofacitinib for 6 to 18 months and were then followed off drug for 6 months to check for delayed response and recurrence.

Reading the germline V gene gives CDR1 SGHRS and CDR2 YFSETQ. V lost 4 bases and J lost 3 bases; the stretch between them is 10 bases long. The CDR3 sequence holds 13 residues, the cysteine and phenylalanine included. Only the CDR3 DNA stays, 39 bases, in frame from base 1. The investigation overall reported the following: TCR sequences shared between patients were less clear than in mice, possibly partly because of HLA diversity in the patient population. Compared with normal scalp, lesional scalp had higher clonality and more expanded CD8+ clones, particularly in alopecia totalis/universalis, a pattern that suggests antigenic drive. Unlike mouse skin, which is dominated by gammadelta T cells, normal human skin has resident alphabeta T cells that are also sequenced, and this complicates analysis of the scalp TCR repertoire.

Receptor libraries were prepared by the immunoSEQ multiplex PCR assay. RNA was extracted from all samples and reverse transcribed into cDNA as template for TCR sequencing. First-strand cDNA was synthesized using SuperScript III with a 2:1 mix of oligo-dT and random hexamers. A synthetic immune receptor repertoire was used to measure amplification bias, and any remaining bias was corrected computationally. Under the source paper's analysis protocol: Raw reads were preprocessed for error removal, and CDR3 was defined according to IMGT conventions as running from the conserved cysteine to phenylalanine. Clonality was calculated as 1 minus Shannon entropy normalized by log2 of the number of productive unique TCRs. CD4 or CD8 identity of scalp clones was inferred by cross-referencing scalp TCRbeta sequences with sorted blood CD4 and CD8 repertoires. TCRdb carries this immuneACCESS record with in-frame sequences only. Its versions omit some clonotypes, under half of them owing to an unresolved V gene in the studies checked, with the rest unexplained. V, J and clone size derive from that table, while D and trimming were established from the DNA sequence. In all, the sample holds approximately 150,000 clones, and approximately 49% of those were seen once. The ten largest clonotypes hold over 0.75% of the sample.

The label giving this sample's time point can be read as: baseline before oral tofacitinib. From alopecia areata patients, peripheral blood was collected along with lesional scalp punch biopsies. PBMCs were isolated by density centrifugation and stained for CD3, CD4 and CD8, and CD4+ and CD8+ T cells were sorted on a FACSAria. Note on this clone: It lacks a known antigen. Base quality data are lacking; no much larger clone is found one base away.

The sample was CD4+ T cells sorted from blood, taken at week 0. The receptor was derived from a human donor with alopecia areata. The chain links TRBV5-1 with TRBJ2-5, with no reliable assignment of the D segment. The DNA is TGCGCCAGCAGCCCCCTGGGAAAAGAGACCCAGTACTTC. It encodes CASSPLGKETQYF.